The 22 T cell receptor beta chains below come from one sample, sequenced in a study of T cell responses to AZD1222 COVID-19 vaccine. Produced via immunoSEQ multiplex PCR; TCRdb's table is partial and in-frame only. The sample carries about 24,000 clones, 85% to 90% recorded once. Material: peripheral blood, obtained 28 days after the second AZD1222 dose. The receptors stem from an adult who received the AZD1222 COVID-19 vaccine.

The gene calls are TRBV5-1 and TRBJ2-5, with 11 positions matching TRBD1. The V segment lost 4 bases and the J segment 0 bases; nucleotides outside the gene matches: 5. The CDR3 loop spans 16 amino acids. Germline V lookup: CDR1 SGHRS, CDR2 YFSETQ. CDR3 bases: TGCGCCAGCAGCGCCGGGACAGGGGGGTACCAAGAGACCCAGTACTTC. Amino acids: CASSAGTGGYQETQYF.

The V and J genes are TRBV3-1 (or the pseudogene TRBV3-2) and TRBJ2-1; the D gene is possibly TRBD2 (5 bases). V dropped 2 bases and J dropped 4 bases, with 12 bases sitting between them. This CDR3 contains 15 residues. CDR1 LGHDT and CDR2 YNNKEL come from the germline V gene (reference sequence). The CDR3 nucleotides are TGTGCCAGCAGCCAACCACGGGGAGCTTACAATGAGCAGTTCTTC. Translating it yields CASSQPRGAYNEQFF.

The chain combines TRBV9 with TRBJ1-1, with unresolved D. The CDR3 spans 19 residues. Deletions cut 0 bases from V and 0 bases from J, with 21 bases between. Germline V lookup: CDR1 SGDLS, CDR2 YYNGEE. The CDR3 protein is CASSVGVDGYGSMNTEAFF. CDR3 nucleotide sequence: TGTGCCAGCAGCGTAGGAGTAGATGGGTATGGCAGCATGAACACTGAAGCTTTCTTT.

This rearrangement joins TRBV7-2 to TRBJ2-3; maybe TRBD2 (5 bases). Germline CDR1 and CDR2: SGHTA and FQGNSA. The CDR3 is 16 residues long. Trimming removed 1 base from V and 1 base from J, with 12 bases in between. In DNA, the CDR3 is TGTGCCAGCAGCTTAGAGTCTCGGCGGGGCACAGATACGCAGTATTTT. This sequence encodes CASSLESRRGTDTQYF.

The chain joins TRBV5-1 to TRBJ1-2, with TRBD1 as a possible D gene (5 bases). The V end lost 0 bases, the J end lost 2 bases, and 11 bases lay between the germline ends. From germline, CDR1 is SGHRS and CDR2 YFSETQ. The CDR3 loop spans 15 amino acids. The CDR3 DNA reads TGCGCCAGCAGCTTGGAGGGGAGGGACAACTATGGCTACACCTTC. The encoded protein is CASSLEGRDNYGYTF.

The CDR3: CASSVEGFQETQYF. CDR3 nucleotides: TGTGCCAGCAGCGTAGAGGGGTTCCAAGAGACCCAGTACTTC. This chain connects TRBV9 to TRBJ2-5, with D possibly TRBD1 on 5 matching bases. Germline V gene sequence: CDR1 SGDLS, CDR2 YYNGEE. The CDR3 spans 14 residues. V lost 0 bases to trimming and J lost 1 base, with 7 bases between them.

The rearrangement uses TRBV20-1 and TRBJ1-4; no reliable D call. Germline V gene sequence: CDR1 DFQATT, CDR2 SNEGSKA (reference sequence). The CDR3 totals 14 residues. Trimming shortened V by 3 bases and J by 0 bases, and 8 bases separated the two germline ends. CDR3 protein: CSASHGSTNEKLFF. CDR3 in DNA: TGCAGTGCTAGTCACGGATCAACTAATGAAAAACTGTTTTTT.

This clone was seen a handful of times. This chain connects TRBV5-1 to TRBJ1-1; unclear D gene. V lost 7 bases and J 0 bases, leaving 22 bases between the germline ends. Per the germline V gene, CDR1 is SGHRS and CDR2 is YFSETQ. The CDR3 is made up of 17 amino acids. In DNA, the CDR3 is TGCGCCAGCGTACCGGCCGGAGGCTCCGGTATGAACACTGAAGCTTTCTTT. It codes for CASVPAGGSGMNTEAFF.

The chain carries TRBV27 and TRBJ1-1; 7 nucleotides match TRBD1. The V segment lost 3 bases and the J segment 3 bases; nucleotides outside the gene matches: 10. Germline CDR1 and CDR2: MNHEY and SMNVEV (reference sequence). This CDR3 is built from 16 residues. This CDR3 is CASSLDRAGGYTEAFF. The CDR3, as DNA: TGTGCCAGCAGTTTGGATCGGGCAGGGGGTTACACTGAAGCTTTCTTT.

V usage is TRBV27 and J usage is TRBJ2-7, with TRBD2 as a possible D gene (6 bases). The germline V gene has CDR1 MNHEY and CDR2 SMNVEV (reference sequence). V dropped 5 bases and J dropped 7 bases, with 12 bases sitting between them. The CDR3 sequence is 12 residues long. Written as DNA, the CDR3 is TGTGCCAGCAGTGGAGGGGCCCGGGAGCAGTACTTC. Translating it yields CASSGGAREQYF.

J is TRBJ1-4 and V is TRBV5-1; D might be TRBD1 (5 bases). The CDR3 contains 19 residues. Germline V gives CDR1 SGHRS, CDR2 YFSETQ. V shed 0 bases and J shed 8 bases, with 26 bases lying between them. The CDR3 DNA reads TGCGCCAGCAGCTTGGAGCCTCCGGGAAGTAGGGGCGCGGGGGAAAAACTGTTTTTT. It codes for CASSLEPPGSRGAGEKLFF.

The rearrangement joins TRBV20-1 to TRBJ1-6, with D tentatively TRBD1 (6 bases). With 7 bases removed from V and 9 bases from J, the gap between germline ends came to 10 bases. Germline values: CDR1 DFQATT, CDR2 SNEGSKA (reference sequence). The CDR3 is 11 amino acids. The CDR3 loop is CSVRGGSPLHF. Here the CDR3 DNA reads TGCAGTGTCAGGGGAGGTTCACCCCTCCACTTT.

The rearrangement links TRBV29-1 to TRBJ2-2, with 9 nucleotides matching TRBD1. Looked up from germline, CDR1 is SQVTM and CDR2 is ANQGSEA. After removal of 3 bases from V and 1 base from J, the junction contained 9 bases not matched to a gene. The CDR3 length is 17 residues. For the CDR3, the DNA is TGCAGCGTTGACGGAACAGGGGGCAATATGAACACCGGGGAGCTGTTTTTT. Protein sequence: CSVDGTGGNMNTGELFF.

The chain carries TRBV7-3 and TRBJ2-2; D ambiguous. This CDR3 has 14 amino acids. Trimming removed 5 bases from V and 4 bases from J, with 11 bases in between. Looked up from germline, CDR1 is SGHTA and CDR2 is FQGTGA. This CDR3 reads CASSPYSGTGELFF. The CDR3 nucleotides are TGTGCCAGCAGCCCCTATTCGGGCACCGGGGAGCTGTTTTTT.

The chain links TRBV9 to TRBJ1-1, with TRBD1 matching over 7 bases. Germline-derived CDR1 and CDR2 are SGDLS and YYNGEE. V trimming: 4 bases; J trimming: 4 bases; junction bases outside the gene matches: 7. The CDR3 totals 14 residues. The CDR3 DNA reads as TGTGCCAGCAGCCCCCAGACAGGGATCACTGAAGCTTTCTTT. It is translated as CASSPQTGITEAFF.

The chain employs TRBV28 and TRBJ1-1, with a weak D call TRBD1 (5 bases). The germline gives CDR1 MDHEN, CDR2 SYDVKM. The CDR3 has 17 amino acids. Deletions cut 4 bases from V and 2 bases from J, with 20 bases between. CDR3 region: CASSSPNWSGGNTEAFF. CDR3 sequence (DNA): TGTGCCAGCAGTTCCCCTAATTGGAGTGGGGGTAACACTGAAGCTTTCTTT.

The chain links TRBV27 to TRBJ2-7; 7 nucleotides align to TRBD1. The V segment lost 6 bases and the J segment 3 bases; nucleotides outside the gene matches: 5. This CDR3 is 13 amino acids long. The germline gives CDR1 MNHEY, CDR2 SMNVEV (reference sequence). This CDR3 is CASRRQGYYEQYF. The CDR3 region has the DNA TGTGCCAGCAGGAGACAGGGCTACTACGAGCAGTACTTC.

The V gene is TRBV18, the J gene TRBJ1-6, with D possibly being TRBD1 (6 bases). CDR1 and CDR2 from the germline V gene are KGHSH and LQKENI. Trimming stripped 0 bases from V and 5 bases from J, with 11 bases between. CDR3 length: 16 amino acids. CDR3 in amino acids: CASSPPGTPNNSPLHF. CDR3 bases: TGTGCCAGCTCACCACCCGGGACACCAAATAATTCACCCCTCCACTTT.

The V gene is TRBV30, the J gene TRBJ1-1, with no clear D. In germline, CDR1 is GTSNPN, CDR2 SVGIG (reference sequence). CDR3 length: 11 residues. Trimming took off 2 bases at V and 1 base at J, with 2 bases between the two ends. CDR3 loop: CAWSRNTEAFF. The CDR3 nucleotides are TGTGCCTGGAGTCGGAACACTGAAGCTTTCTTT.

Worth noting for this clone: The same CDR3 is also encoded by other DNA sequences in this sample. This sequence joins TRBV5-5 and TRBJ1-5; D call uncertain. The V and J ends lost 0 bases and 7 bases respectively, with 11 bases between them. The CDR3 covers 14 residues. The V gene's germline CDR1 is SGHKS and CDR2 YYEKEE (reference sequence). The CDR3 bases are TGTGCCAGCAGCTTGGAGTCTGGGGAGCAGCCCCAGCATTTT. It translates to CASSLESGEQPQHF.

The V gene is TRBV5-1, the J gene TRBJ1-1; D is undetermined. The CDR3 is 13 residues long. Germline V gene lookup returns CDR1 SGHRS and CDR2 YFSETQ. V was shortened by 2 bases and J by 3 bases, with 8 bases between the two germline ends. In DNA, the CDR3 is TGCGCCAGCAGCTTTAAAGGAGACACTGAAGCTTTCTTT. Translating gives CASSFKGDTEAFF.

The V call is TRBV7-3, the J call TRBJ2-3, with unresolved D. The V end was cut by 2 bases, the J end by 2 bases, with 5 bases between. The CDR3 runs to 13 residues. The germline gives CDR1 SGHTA, CDR2 FQGTGA. CDR3 protein: CASSLFYTDTQYF. CDR3 DNA: TGTGCCAGCAGCTTATTTTACACAGATACGCAGTATTTT.